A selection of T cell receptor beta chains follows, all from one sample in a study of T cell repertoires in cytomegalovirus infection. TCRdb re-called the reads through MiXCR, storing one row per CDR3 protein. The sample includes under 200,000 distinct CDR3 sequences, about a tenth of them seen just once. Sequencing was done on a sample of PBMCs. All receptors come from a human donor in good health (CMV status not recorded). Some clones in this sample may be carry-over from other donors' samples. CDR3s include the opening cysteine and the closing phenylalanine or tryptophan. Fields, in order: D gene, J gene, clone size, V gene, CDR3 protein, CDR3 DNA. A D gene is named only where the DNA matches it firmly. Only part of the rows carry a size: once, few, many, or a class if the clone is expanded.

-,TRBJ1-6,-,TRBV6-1,CASSEAGTGSPLHF,TGTGCCAGCAGTGAAGCAGGGACGGGGTCACCCCTCCACTTT
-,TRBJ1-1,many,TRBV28,CASRPRQTYTEAFF,TGTGCCAGCAGACCGAGGCAGACTTACACTGAAGCTTTCTTT
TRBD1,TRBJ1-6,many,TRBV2,CASSEIGWDRRNSPLHF,TGTGCCAGCAGTGAAATAGGGTGGGACAGGCGCAATTCACCCCTCCACTTT
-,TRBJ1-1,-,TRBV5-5,CASSFEQHTEAFF,TGTGCCAGCAGCTTCGAGCAACACACTGAAGCTTTCTTT
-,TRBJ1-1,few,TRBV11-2,CASSLAAGGSTEAFF,TGTGCCAGCAGCTTAGCGGCCGGCGGGAGCACTGAAGCTTTCTTT
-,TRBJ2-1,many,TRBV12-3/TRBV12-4,CASSRPLRAEQFF,TGTGCCAGCAGTCGCCCCCTGAGGGCTGAGCAGTTCTTC
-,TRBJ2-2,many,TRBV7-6,CASSLKGTVLRGTGELFF,TGTGCCAGCAGCTTAAAGGGGACGGTGCTACGGGGCACCGGGGAGCTGTTTTTT
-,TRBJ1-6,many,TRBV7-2,CASSLAGDNSPLHF,TGTGCCAGCAGCTTAGCAGGAGATAATTCACCCCTCCACTTT
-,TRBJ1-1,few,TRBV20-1,CSSNRRGPNRNTEAFF,TGCAGTTCCAACAGACGAGGCCCGAATAGGAACACTGAAGCTTTCTTT
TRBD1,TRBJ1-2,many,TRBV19,CASSTGGQRANYGYTF,TGTGCCAGTAGTACCGGGGGACAGCGGGCTAACTATGGCTACACCTTC
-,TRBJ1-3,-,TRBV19,CASISMSPGNTIYF,TGTGCCAGTATTTCCATGAGCCCTGGAAACACCATATATTTT
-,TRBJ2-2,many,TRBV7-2,CASSSRQARSNTGELFF,TGTGCCAGCAGCTCCCGCCAGGCTAGATCCAACACCGGGGAGCTGTTTTTT
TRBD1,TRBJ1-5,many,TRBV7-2,CASSLVTGGVNQPQHF,TGTGCCAGCAGCTTAGTAACAGGGGGCGTCAATCAGCCCCAGCATTTT
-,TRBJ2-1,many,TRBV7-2,CASSPGYGYNEQFF,TGTGCCAGCAGCCCCGGCTACGGTTACAATGAGCAGTTCTTC
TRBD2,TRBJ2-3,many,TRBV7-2,CASSSRGGGRDTQYF,TGTGCCAGCAGCTCGCGGGGGGGGGGGCGAGATACGCAGTATTTT
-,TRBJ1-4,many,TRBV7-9,CASSSPPTGPQVGEKLFF,TGTGCCAGCAGCTCCCCACCGACAGGACCACAAGTCGGTGAAAAACTGTTTTTT
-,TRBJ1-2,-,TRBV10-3,CAISEPYGGTGTNYGYTF,TGTGCCATCAGTGAGCCGTACGGGGGTACAGGGACTAACTATGGCTACACCTTC
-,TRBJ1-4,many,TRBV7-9,CASSFRQYEKLFF,TGTGCCAGCAGCTTTAGGCAGTACGAAAAACTGTTTTTT
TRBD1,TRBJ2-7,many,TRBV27,CASSRDRATEEQYF,TGTGCCAGCAGCCGGGACAGGGCGACGGAAGAGCAGTACTTC
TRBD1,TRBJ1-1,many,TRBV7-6,CASSLEGGRTEAFF,TGTGCCAGCAGCTTAGAAGGGGGCCGCACTGAAGCTTTCTTT
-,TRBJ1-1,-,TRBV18,CASSIGQPPTEAFF,TGTGCCAGCTCCATCGGACAGCCGCCCACTGAAGCTTTCTTT
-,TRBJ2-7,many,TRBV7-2,CASSPGRSYEQYF,TGTGCCAGCAGCCCCGGACGGAGTTACGAGCAGTACTTC
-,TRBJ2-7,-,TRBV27,CASSATNRVYEQYF,TGTGCCAGCAGTGCGACCAACAGGGTTTACGAGCAGTACTTC
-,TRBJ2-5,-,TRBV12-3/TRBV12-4,CASSSEPRGTQYF,TGTGCCAGCAGTTCCGAACCGAGGGGGACCCAGTACTTC
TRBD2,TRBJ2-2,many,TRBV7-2,CASSRTSETGELFF,TGTGCCAGCAGCCGGACTAGCGAAACCGGGGAGCTGTTTTTT
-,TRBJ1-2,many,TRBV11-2,CASSRDKNYGYTF,TGTGCCAGCAGTCGGGACAAGAACTATGGCTACACCTTC
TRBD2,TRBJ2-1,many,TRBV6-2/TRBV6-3,CASSNPGLERNEQFF,TGTGCCAGCAGTAACCCGGGACTAGAAAGAAATGAGCAGTTCTTC
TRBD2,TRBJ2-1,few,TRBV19,CASSGASGGPSSYNEQFF,TGTGCCAGTAGCGGTGCTAGCGGGGGCCCGAGCTCCTACAATGAGCAGTTCTTC
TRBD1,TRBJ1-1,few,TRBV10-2,CASGWTGLNEAFF,TGCGCCAGCGGATGGACAGGGCTGAATGAAGCTTTCTTT
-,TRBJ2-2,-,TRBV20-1,CSVKSPGRGGELFF,TGCAGTGTAAAATCGCCGGGGCGTGGCGGGGAGCTGTTTTTT
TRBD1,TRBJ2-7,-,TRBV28,CASSRDRVSHEQYF,TGTGCCAGCAGTAGAGACAGGGTCAGCCACGAGCAGTACTTC
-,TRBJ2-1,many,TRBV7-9,CASSAAGSSYNEQFF,TGTGCCAGCAGCGCAGCAGGGAGCTCCTACAATGAGCAGTTCTTC
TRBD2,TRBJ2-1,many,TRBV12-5,CASGSLLAGTYNEQFF,TGTGCTAGTGGAAGCTTACTAGCGGGGACCTACAATGAGCAGTTCTTC
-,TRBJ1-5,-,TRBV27,CASSGTLYQPQHF,TGTGCCAGCAGTGGGACCCTCTATCAGCCCCAGCATTTT
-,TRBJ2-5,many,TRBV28,CASSYRGGLTQYF,TGTGCCAGCAGTTATAGGGGGGGCCTGACCCAGTACTTC
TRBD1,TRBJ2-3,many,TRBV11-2,CASSPDRVSDTQYF,TGTGCCAGCAGCCCGGACAGGGTCTCGGATACGCAGTATTTT
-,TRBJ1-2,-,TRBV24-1,CATSDLTTEGLYGYTF,TGTGCCACCAGTGATTTGACGACAGAAGGACTCTATGGCTACACCTTC
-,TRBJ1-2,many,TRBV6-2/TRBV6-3,CASTNPVAGYGYTF,TGTGCCAGCACCAACCCTGTGGCAGGCTATGGCTACACCTTC
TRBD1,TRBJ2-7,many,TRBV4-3,CASSPGTGFYEQYF,TGCGCCAGCAGTCCCGGGACAGGCTTCTACGAGCAGTACTTC
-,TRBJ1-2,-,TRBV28,CASRREVHGYTF,TGTGCCAGCAGACGGGAGGTTCATGGCTACACCTTC
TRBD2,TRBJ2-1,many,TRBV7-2,CASSLASVGGGYNEQFF,TGTGCCAGCAGCTTAGCATCGGTGGGGGGGGGATACAATGAGCAGTTCTTC
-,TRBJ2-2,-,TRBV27,CASRSPGIANTGELFF,TGTGCCAGTCGATCACCGGGGATCGCGAACACCGGGGAGCTGTTTTTT
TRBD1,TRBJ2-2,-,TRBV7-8,CASSPTGAGELFF,TGTGCCAGCAGCCCCACAGGGGCCGGGGAGCTGTTTTTT
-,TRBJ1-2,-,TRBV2,CASSEPDRTSNYGYTF,TGTGCCAGCAGTGAACCCGACAGAACTTCTAACTATGGCTACACCTTC
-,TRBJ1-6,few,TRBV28,CASSFAGTLVNSPLHF,TGTGCCAGCAGTTTCGCCGGGACGTTGGTAAATTCACCCCTCCACTTT
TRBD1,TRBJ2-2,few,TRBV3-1,CASSRQGQPSNTGELFF,TGTGCCAGCAGCCGCCAGGGACAGCCCTCGAACACCGGGGAGCTGTTTTTT
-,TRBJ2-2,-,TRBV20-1,CSASGQGYTGELFF,TGCAGTGCTAGCGGGCAGGGGTACACCGGGGAGCTGTTTTTT